The source of this T cell receptor beta chain is a study of relationships among human T cell subsets. The study's findings and limits: Substantial CDR3 sharing among Th1, Th2 and regulatory cells suggested stochastic fate choice. Bead-based sorting did not rule out CD4+CD8+ double-positive cells. Over 55% of CD8+ cytotoxic sequences came from clones with over 100 reads.

Comment on this clonotype: Its matching antigen is unknown.

Trimming removed 3 bases from V and 4 bases from J; junction bases left unmatched: 2. The V gene's germline CDR1 is SGHAT and CDR2 FQNNGV. The length of the CDR3 is 13 residues. Semiquantitative ARM-PCR amplified T cell receptor alpha and beta CDR3 regions from mRNA. Tagged nested gene-specific primers were used first, then communal superprimers amplified exponentially. TCRdb ran MiXCR on the multiplex PCR reads and lists one entry per CDR3 protein. This table has under 15,000 distinct CDR3 sequences, approximately 67% appearing once. The Th1 cells were the flow-through after CD25, CD56 and CD294 bead selections.

The genes are TRBV11-2 and TRBJ1-1; 7 bases are a match to TRBD1. The TCR originated in a man aged 40-55 years in good health. Sample: CD4+ Th1 cells sorted from blood. The CDR3 DNA is TGTGCCAGCAGCTTGAGGGGGCTCACTGAAGCTTTCTTT. Translation: CASSLRGLTEAFF.